The 9 T cell receptor beta chains listed next were all sequenced from one sample in a study of blood T cell repertoires in COVID-19. TCRdb's copy holds only in-frame clones and misses some; the assay was immunoSEQ multiplex PCR. The sample carries some 56,000 clones, around nine tenths recorded once. Source material: peripheral blood. The receptors were sampled from a woman aged 55 to 70 with COVID-19, enrolled during active disease.

J is TRBJ1-1 and V is TRBV20-1; TRBD1 is a possible D gene (5 bases). CDR1 is DFQATT, CDR2 SNEGSKA, per germline (reference sequence). Deletions cut 6 bases from V and 4 bases from J, with 9 bases between. CDR3 length equals 11 residues. CDR3 coding DNA: TGCAGTGCCATCGGGGGCACTGAAGCTTTCTTT. Translating gives CSAIGGTEAFF.

The chain carries TRBV10-3 and TRBJ1-6; D may be TRBD1 (6 bases). This CDR3 region has 16 residues. Germline CDR1 and CDR2: ENHRY and SYGVKD. Trimming pared 3 bases from V and 5 bases from J, leaving 14 bases between. In DNA, the CDR3 is TGTGCCATCAGTGACCAGGGGACAAGTCATAATTCACCCCTCCACTTT. This gives the protein CAISDQGTSHNSPLHF.

The rearrangement joins TRBV2 to TRBJ2-7; tentatively, D is TRBD2 (6 bases). V dropped 6 bases and J dropped 3 bases, with 6 bases sitting between them. The CDR3 contains 11 residues. Germline V gene lookup returns CDR1 SNHLY and CDR2 FYNNEI. CDR3 region: CASRGGYEQYF. CDR3 DNA sequence: TGTGCCAGCAGGGGGGGCTACGAGCAGTACTTC.

This chain uses TRBV18 with TRBJ1-1; no reliable D call. Trimming removed 8 bases from V and 3 bases from J, with 16 bases in between. The CDR3 covers 14 residues. The germline V gene has CDR1 KGHSH and CDR2 LQKENI. In DNA form, the CDR3 reads TGTGCCAGCGCCCGGGGTTGGGCGGACACTGAAGCTTTCTTT. This gives the protein CASARGWADTEAFF.

The chain couples TRBV5-1 to TRBJ2-1, with D possibly matching TRBD2 (6 bases). Per the germline V gene, CDR1 is SGHRS and CDR2 is YFSETQ. V lost 1 base to trimming and J lost 0 bases, with 20 bases between them. This CDR3 region has 19 residues. The CDR3 DNA sequence: TGCGCCAGCAGCTTGCAAGTTCCTGGAGGGGTGAGCTCCTACAATGAGCAGTTCTTC. Amino acid sequence: CASSLQVPGGVSSYNEQFF.

The CDR3 spells CASSGGLAGLGTGELFF. The CDR3 DNA sequence: TGTGCCAGCAGCGGAGGACTAGCGGGATTGGGAACCGGGGAGCTGTTTTTT. The rearrangement uses TRBV11-2 and TRBJ2-2, with 12 positions matching TRBD2. With V trimmed by 5 bases and J by 5 bases, 9 bases remained unmatched. Looked up from germline, CDR1 is SGHAT and CDR2 is FQNNGV. The CDR3 covers 17 residues.

This clone has a single count. V gene TRBV7-9 combines with J gene TRBJ2-1; possible D gene TRBD1, 6 bases. Germline loops: CDR1 SEHNR, CDR2 FQNEAQ (reference sequence). CDR3 length: 15 residues. V gave up 5 bases and J gave up 4 bases, with 15 bases separating them. CDR3 region: CASSRGRGFYNEQFF. The DNA of the CDR3 is TGTGCCAGCAGCCGCGGCAGGGGATTTTACAATGAGCAGTTCTTC. The variable domain in full, completed from reference TRBV7-9 and TRBJ2-1, reads DTGVSQNPRHKITKRGQNVTFRCDPISEHNRLYWYRQTLGQGPEFLTYFQNEAQLEKSRLLSDRFSAERPKGSFSTLEIQRTEQGDSAMYLCASSRGRGFYNEQFFGPGTRLTVL.

V usage is TRBV18 and J usage is TRBJ1-5, with 7 nucleotides matching TRBD1. The CDR3 is made up of 15 amino acids. The J segment lost 6 bases and the V segment lost 5 bases, leaving 10 bases of the junction unmatched. Germline V lookup: CDR1 KGHSH, CDR2 LQKENI. Here the CDR3 DNA reads TGTGCCAGCTCAGCCGACAGGGTGGGGACTCAGCCCCAGCATTTT. Translation gives CASSADRVGTQPQHF.

The V and J genes are TRBV11-2 and TRBJ1-2, with D hard to call. CDR3 size: 12 residues. V was clipped by 0 bases and J by 6 bases, with 5 bases between them. Germline V gene data show CDR1 as SGHAT and CDR2 as FQNNGV. CDR3 region: CASSLEGDGYTF. DNA of the CDR3: TGTGCCAGCAGCTTAGAGGGCGATGGCTACACCTTC. The full variable domain, completed using reference TRBV11-2 and TRBJ1-2, is EAGVAQSPRYKIIEKRQSVAFWCNPISGHATLYWYQQILGQGPKLLIQFQNNGVVDDSQLPKDRFSAERLKGVDSTLKIQPAKLEDSAVYLCASSLEGDGYTFGSGTRLTVV.